The rows below give T cell receptor beta chains drawn from one sample of a study of human T cells and chemical hapten exposure. Each CDR3 protein is one row after TCRdb ran MiXCR on the RACE reads. In the table there are some 82,000 distinct CDR3 sequences, around 10% of which are singletons. The sequencing used whole blood, collected in connection with sensitization to the hapten diphenylcyclopropenone (DPC). The source of these receptors is a woman aged 45-65 years with alopecia areata. Some clones in this sample may be carry-over from other donors' samples. The CDR3 runs from the conserved cysteine through the conserved F or W.

J gene	V gene	CDR3 protein
TRBJ1-2	TRBV6-2/TRBV6-3	CASSDPPTGGYTF
TRBJ2-1	TRBV5-4	CASSSKTGGTYNEQFF
TRBJ2-1	TRBV7-9	CASSLFLRESYNEQFF
TRBJ2-1	TRBV20-1	CSARLHWGQKEQWQFF
TRBJ1-3	TRBV9	CASSVQLSGNTIYF
TRBJ2-5	TRBV7-9	CASSHPRFGETQYF
TRBJ2-5	TRBV9	CASSVGGQETQYF
TRBJ2-3	TRBV6-4	CASSPRTFDTQYF
TRBJ2-2	TRBV12-3/TRBV12-4	CASSLARNSGDSNTGELFF
TRBJ2-5	TRBV4-2	CVSSHSLRLEETQYF
TRBJ2-3	TRBV20-1	CSAGRSGTDTQYF
TRBJ2-7	TRBV6-5	CASRRDRDLGEQYF
TRBJ1-1	TRBV6-5	CASSSDRGGLNTEAFF